Listed below are T cell receptor beta chains from one sample, sequenced in a study of vaccination and CD4 T cells after COVID-19. TCRdb redid the calling of the PCR reads with MiXCR, one entry per CDR3 protein. The repertoire holds about 10,000 distinct CDR3 sequences, with roughly 27% as singletons. Antigen specificity for these receptors is unknown. Sequencing was performed on CD4+ T cells from blood, cultured in vitro, taken after SARS-CoV-2 vaccination. These receptors all stem from a human donor who had recovered from COVID-19. CDR3s include the opening cysteine and the closing phenylalanine or tryptophan. The order of the fields is D gene, V gene, clone size, CDR3 length, J gene, CDR3 DNA, CDR3 protein. The D gene is left open where the match is weak. Clone sizes are given selectively: once, few, many, or a class where the clone is expanded.

D gene: TRBD1; V gene: TRBV6-5; clone size: medium-sized; CDR3 length: 13; J gene: TRBJ1-2; CDR3 DNA: TGTGCCAGCAGTTACAGGGACAGTTTTGGCTACACCTTC; CDR3 protein: CASSYRDSFGYTF
D gene: TRBD1; V gene: TRBV7-9; clone size: -; CDR3 length: 16; J gene: TRBJ1-2; CDR3 DNA: TGTGCCAGCAGCCATACAAAGGGACAGGGCTTATATGGCTACACCTTC; CDR3 protein: CASSHTKGQGLYGYTF
D gene: TRBD1; V gene: TRBV24-1; clone size: -; CDR3 length: 15; J gene: TRBJ2-1; CDR3 DNA: TGTGCCACCAGTGACCCCGGGACAGGACCGAATGAGCAGTTCTTC; CDR3 protein: CATSDPGTGPNEQFF
D gene: TRBD2; V gene: TRBV18; clone size: -; CDR3 length: 17; J gene: TRBJ2-2; CDR3 DNA: TGTGCCAGCTCACCTAGGCTAGCGGGGGGTGGTAACGGGGAGCTGTTTTTT; CDR3 protein: CASSPRLAGGGNGELFF
D gene: -; V gene: TRBV20-1; clone size: -; CDR3 length: 13; J gene: TRBJ1-1; CDR3 DNA: TGCAGTGCTATATCAGGAGGGAACACTGAAGCTTTCTTT; CDR3 protein: CSAISGGNTEAFF
D gene: -; V gene: TRBV30; clone size: -; CDR3 length: 14; J gene: TRBJ2-1; CDR3 DNA: TGTGCCTGGAGTACAGGGTTGGGAAACAATGAGCAGTTCTTC; CDR3 protein: CAWSTGLGNNEQFF
D gene: -; V gene: TRBV28; clone size: few; CDR3 length: 13; J gene: TRBJ2-1; CDR3 DNA: TGTGCCAGCTCTCAAGACTCCTACAATGAGCAGTTCTTC; CDR3 protein: CASSQDSYNEQFF
D gene: -; V gene: TRBV28; clone size: -; CDR3 length: 14; J gene: TRBJ1-5; CDR3 DNA: TGTGCCAGCAGTTCTCTCTCGGGGAGCCAGCCCCAGCATTTT; CDR3 protein: CASSSLSGSQPQHF
D gene: -; V gene: TRBV24-1; clone size: -; CDR3 length: 13; J gene: TRBJ2-1; CDR3 DNA: TGTGCCACCAACGAGGGCTCGGGCAATGAGCAGTTCTTC; CDR3 protein: CATNEGSGNEQFF
D gene: TRBD1; V gene: TRBV30; clone size: -; CDR3 length: 14; J gene: TRBJ1-2; CDR3 DNA: TGTGCCTGGAGCAAAACAGGGGCTTGGTATGGCTACACCTTC; CDR3 protein: CAWSKTGAWYGYTF
D gene: -; V gene: TRBV28; clone size: -; CDR3 length: 15; J gene: TRBJ1-3; CDR3 DNA: TGTGCCAGCAGTTTATCCGAGTACTCTGGAAACACCATATATTTT; CDR3 protein: CASSLSEYSGNTIYF
D gene: -; V gene: TRBV19; clone size: -; CDR3 length: 13; J gene: TRBJ2-7; CDR3 DNA: TGTGCCAGTAGTCAACGAATCGGGTACGAGCAGTACTTC; CDR3 protein: CASSQRIGYEQYF
D gene: -; V gene: TRBV6-5; clone size: few; CDR3 length: 18; J gene: TRBJ1-2; CDR3 DNA: TGTGCCAGCAGTTACCAGACGGGAATTACAGGACTCCTCTATGGCTACACCTTC; CDR3 protein: CASSYQTGITGLLYGYTF
D gene: -; V gene: TRBV28; clone size: few; CDR3 length: 13; J gene: TRBJ2-1; CDR3 DNA: TGTGCCAGCAGTGTTGGCTCCTACAATGAGCAGTTCTTC; CDR3 protein: CASSVGSYNEQFF
D gene: TRBD2; V gene: TRBV4-3; clone size: -; CDR3 length: 16; J gene: TRBJ2-3; CDR3 DNA: TGCGCCAGCAGCCAAAGGACTAGCGGGAGTTTTGATACGCAGTATTTT; CDR3 protein: CASSQRTSGSFDTQYF
D gene: -; V gene: TRBV19; clone size: few; CDR3 length: 17; J gene: TRBJ1-1; CDR3 DNA: TGTGCCAGTAGACCTCGGAGTGGGTCTAGGATGAACACTGAAGCTTTCTTT; CDR3 protein: CASRPRSGSRMNTEAFF
D gene: TRBD2; V gene: TRBV6-1; clone size: -; CDR3 length: 13; J gene: TRBJ2-7; CDR3 DNA: TGTGCCAGCAACCGACTAGCGGGATACGAGCAGTACTTC; CDR3 protein: CASNRLAGYEQYF
D gene: -; V gene: TRBV7-9; clone size: few; CDR3 length: 14; J gene: TRBJ2-3; CDR3 DNA: TGTGCCAGCAGCCGGGAGTTGGGCACAGATACGCAGTATTTT; CDR3 protein: CASSRELGTDTQYF
D gene: -; V gene: TRBV5-1; clone size: few; CDR3 length: 15; J gene: TRBJ2-7; CDR3 DNA: TGCGCCAGCAGCTTGGCTGGAAGGGGCGGCTACGAGCAGTACTTC; CDR3 protein: CASSLAGRGGYEQYF